This T cell receptor beta chain was obtained from a study of OX40 agonist ivuxolimab in advanced cancers. Repertoires were generated with immunoSEQ multiplex PCR, while TCRdb's copy carries only in-frame clones and drops some. The sample lists 85,000 to 100,000 clones, 85% to 95% occurring once. This specimen consisted of CD4+ or CD8+ T cells sorted from blood, obtained in a trial of the OX40 agonist ivuxolimab. This sequence was found in an adult with an advanced solid tumor such as melanoma, head and neck, liver or kidney cancer.

Here the CDR3 reads CARSTRLAGWDEQFF. CDR3 in DNA: TGTGCCAGAAGCACCAGACTAGCGGGGTGGGATGAGCAGTTCTTC. The chain joins TRBV5-3 to TRBJ2-1; 11 bases agree with TRBD2. TRBV5-3 is filed as an ORF, its function uncertain. V shed 4 bases, J shed 8 bases, and the junction held 8 bases outside the gene matches. The length of the CDR3 is 15 residues.